Listed here are 17 T cell receptor beta chains from one sample, sequenced in a study of shared T cell receptors in the human thymus. The method was immunoSEQ multiplex PCR; TCRdb's version includes in-frame clones alone and lacks a portion of them. The sample holds 700,000 to 750,000 clones, 75% to 90% seen once. The sample was also linked to a second study, of human thymus T cells.

The specimen was thymocytes. The receptors originated from a girl under two years old with a congenital heart defect.

J is TRBJ1-2 and V is TRBV20-1; D unresolved. The length of the CDR3 is 11 residues. CDR1 is DFQATT and CDR2 is SNEGSKA in the germline V gene (reference sequence). The V gene lost 6 bases and the J gene lost 11 bases, with 16 bases spanning the gap. For the CDR3, the DNA is TGCAGTGCCCACAGCGGGGTCGGGTACACCTTC. Translating gives CSAHSGVGYTF.

V is TRBV19 and J is TRBJ1-6; D might be TRBD1 (5 bases). The germline V gene encodes CDR1 LNHDA and CDR2 SQIVND (reference sequence). V was pared by 3 bases and J by 7 bases, with 10 bases between. The CDR3 totals 14 residues. In nucleotides, the CDR3 is TGTGCCAGTAGTATTAGGACATCGAATTCACCCCTCCACTTT. Its translation is CASSIRTSNSPLHF.

A few counts support this clone. V and J are TRBV14 and TRBJ2-7, with a tentative D call TRBD2 (6 bases). Trimming removed 1 base from V and 4 bases from J, with 20 bases in between. This CDR3 has 17 amino acids. Germline V gene data show CDR1 as SGHDN and CDR2 as FVKESK. CDR3 sequence (DNA): TGTGCCAGCAGCCAAGTCGCTTCGGGGGATAAGGGGTACGAGCAGTACTTC. Translation gives CASSQVASGDKGYEQYF.

The chain combines TRBV19 with TRBJ1-2; the match to TRBD1 covers 8 bases. Unmatched junction bases numbered 15, after V lost 1 base and J lost 2 bases. The CDR3 loop spans 19 amino acids. From germline, CDR1 is LNHDA and CDR2 SQIVND (reference sequence). The CDR3, as DNA: TGTGCCAGTAGTATAGGAGGAAGTGACAGGGGATTGTACAACTATGGCTACACCTTC. Translation gives CASSIGGSDRGLYNYGYTF.

This sequence joins TRBV27 and TRBJ2-2, with D unclear. The V gene's germline CDR1 is MNHEY and CDR2 SMNVEV (reference sequence). The V and J ends lost 6 bases and 1 base respectively, with 9 bases between them. The CDR3 has 14 amino acids. For the CDR3, the DNA is TGTGCCAGCAGATACACAAAGAACACCGGGGAGCTGTTTTTT. Translated, it gives CASRYTKNTGELFF.

V is TRBV7-8 and J is TRBJ2-7; D may be TRBD2 (7 bases). Trimming shortened V by 5 bases and J by 6 bases, and 20 bases separated the two germline ends. The V gene's germline CDR1 is SGHVS and CDR2 FQNEAQ. CDR3 size: 15 residues. The DNA for the CDR3 is TGTGCCAGCAGCCTAGGCATCCGGGGGGCTTTCGAGCAGTACTTC. Residues: CASSLGIRGAFEQYF.

V gene TRBV2 combines with J gene TRBJ1-6; D uncertain. The germline V and J ends were trimmed by 6 bases and 9 bases, with 12 bases remaining between them. Per germline, CDR1 SNHLY and CDR2 FYNNEI. This CDR3 contains 13 residues. CDR3 sequence reads: CASRAKGGSPLHF. In DNA form, the CDR3 reads TGTGCCAGCAGGGCGAAAGGAGGTTCACCCCTCCACTTT.

This chain links TRBV10-1 with TRBJ1-1; D possibly corresponds to TRBD1 (6 bases). Between the trimmed V and J ends, which lost 5 bases and 1 base, there was a span of 17 bases. Germline CDR1 is WNHNN and CDR2 is SYGVQD (reference sequence). This CDR3 is 16 amino acids long. In DNA form, the CDR3 reads TGCGCCAGCAGTAAAGGGCCAGGGGAACAGAACACTGAAGCTTTCTTT. Its translation is CASSKGPGEQNTEAFF.

The chain uses TRBV27 and TRBJ1-2; weak D call: TRBD1 (5 bases). The CDR3 spans 16 residues. Trimming left V 3 bases short and J 3 bases short, with 17 bases between. Per germline, CDR1 MNHEY and CDR2 SMNVEV (reference sequence). CDR3 coding DNA: TGTGCCAGCAGTTTGCACCGGGACTTTTACTACTATGGCTACACCTTC. This sequence encodes CASSLHRDFYYYGYTF.

The chain links TRBV27 to TRBJ2-5; 7 bases map to TRBD1. Matching the DNA end better, TRBJ2-7 makes the J call doubtful. The germline V gene encodes CDR1 MNHEY and CDR2 SMNVEV (reference sequence). The CDR3 contains 15 residues. The CDR3 nucleotides are TGTGCCAGCAGTTCCCCTGACAGGGTTGAATACGAGCAGTACTTC. It is translated as CASSSPDRVEYEQYF.

The chain carries TRBV10-2 and TRBJ2-5; 8 nucleotides agree with TRBD2. The germline V gene encodes CDR1 WSHSY and CDR2 SAAADI. With 7 bases clipped from V and 5 bases from J, the junction kept 18 bases outside the gene matches. CDR3 length: 17 amino acids. Here the CDR3 reads CASKASGGVAGRETQYF. DNA of the CDR3: TGCGCCAGCAAAGCCTCCGGGGGAGTAGCGGGGAGGGAGACCCAGTACTTC.

V usage is TRBV5-1 and J usage is TRBJ2-7; D might be TRBD1 (5 bases). V dropped 5 bases and J dropped 5 bases, with 20 bases sitting between them. Germline loops: CDR1 SGHRS, CDR2 YFSETQ. This CDR3 is 15 amino acids long. CDR3 sequence: CASRQDTHNGDEQYF. In DNA, the CDR3 is TGCGCCAGCAGACAGGACACCCACAATGGCGACGAGCAGTACTTC. Combining the CDR3 with reference TRBV5-1 and TRBJ2-7 gives the whole variable domain KAGVTQTPRYLIKTRGQQVTLSCSPISGHRSVSWYQQTPGQGLQFLFEYFSETQRNKGNFPGRFSGRQFSNSRSEMNVSTLELGDSALYLCASRQDTHNGDEQYFGPGTRLTVT.

The V and J genes are TRBV2 and TRBJ1-1, with TRBD1 as a possible D gene (5 bases). The CDR3 is made up of 15 amino acids. The germline V and J ends were trimmed by 2 bases and 8 bases, with 18 bases remaining between them. Per the germline V gene, CDR1 is SNHLY and CDR2 is FYNNEI. The CDR3 protein is CASSEWAGPEGEAFF. CDR3 sequence (DNA): TGTGCCAGCAGTGAATGGGCGGGGCCAGAAGGCGAAGCTTTCTTT.

V usage is TRBV16 and J usage is TRBJ2-4; a possible D gene is TRBD1 (6 bases). The CDR3 is 20 residues long. Germline V gene sequence: CDR1 KGHSY, CDR2 FQNENV. Trimming took 0 bases from V and 0 from J, leaving 21 bases between them. Written as DNA, the CDR3 is TGTGCCAGCAGCCAATCTTGTGTTCTGGACAGTCATCTAGCCAAAAACATTCAGTACTTC. Its translation: CASSQSCVLDSHLAKNIQYF.

The chain links TRBV28 to TRBJ1-3; D is undetermined. Trimming removed 5 bases at V and 0 bases at J, with 11 bases between. The CDR3 length is 15 residues. From germline, CDR1 is MDHEN and CDR2 SYDVKM. CDR3 in amino acids: CASSARQDSGNTIYF. CDR3 coding DNA: TGTGCCAGCAGTGCCCGGCAGGACTCTGGAAACACCATATATTTT.

The rearrangement joins TRBV2 to TRBJ1-5; no clear D. V dropped 3 bases and J dropped 2 bases, with 11 bases sitting between them. CDR3 size: 15 residues. CDR1 is SNHLY and CDR2 is FYNNEI in the germline V gene. The CDR3, as DNA: TGTGCCAGCAGTGATCTCGGTCCGCGCAATCAGCCCCAGCATTTT. Translated, it gives CASSDLGPRNQPQHF. The entire variable domain, with the rest obtained from reference TRBV2 and TRBJ1-5, is as follows: EPEVTQTPSHQVTQMGQEVILRCVPISNHLYFYWYRQILGQKVEFLVSFYNNEISEKSEIFDDQFSVERPDGSNFTLKIRSTKLEDSAMYFCASSDLGPRNQPQHFGDGTRLSIL.

The chain carries TRBV27 and TRBJ1-6; the match to TRBD1 covers 7 bases. The ends lost 1 base at V and 7 bases at J; junction bases unmatched: 16. CDR3 length: 19 residues. CDR1 and CDR2 from the germline V gene are MNHEY and SMNVEV (reference sequence). Written as DNA, the CDR3 is TGTGCCAGCAGTTTATGGAGGGGGCCGGAGGACCTTTCGAATTCACCCCTCCACTTT. Translating gives CASSLWRGPEDLSNSPLHF.